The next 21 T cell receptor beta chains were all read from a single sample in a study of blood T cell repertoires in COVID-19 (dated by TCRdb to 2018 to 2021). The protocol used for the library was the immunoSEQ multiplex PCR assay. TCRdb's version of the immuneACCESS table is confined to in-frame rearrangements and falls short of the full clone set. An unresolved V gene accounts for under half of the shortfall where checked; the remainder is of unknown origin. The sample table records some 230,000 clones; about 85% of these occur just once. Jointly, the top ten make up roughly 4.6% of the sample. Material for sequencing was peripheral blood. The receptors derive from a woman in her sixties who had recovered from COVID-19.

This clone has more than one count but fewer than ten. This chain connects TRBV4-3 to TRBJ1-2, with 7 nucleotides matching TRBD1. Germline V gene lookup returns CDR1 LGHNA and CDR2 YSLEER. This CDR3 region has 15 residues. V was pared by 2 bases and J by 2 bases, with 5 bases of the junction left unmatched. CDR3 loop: CASSQSQQGNYGYTF. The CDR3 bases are TGCGCCAGCAGCCAAAGCCAACAGGGGAACTATGGCTACACCTTC.

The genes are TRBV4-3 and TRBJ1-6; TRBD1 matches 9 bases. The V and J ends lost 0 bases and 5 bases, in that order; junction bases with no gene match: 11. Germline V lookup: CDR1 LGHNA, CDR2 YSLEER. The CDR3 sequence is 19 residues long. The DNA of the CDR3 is TGCGCCAGCAGCCAAGATTACCGGACAGGGGATCGGAATAATTCACCCCTCCACTTT. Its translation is CASSQDYRTGDRNNSPLHF.

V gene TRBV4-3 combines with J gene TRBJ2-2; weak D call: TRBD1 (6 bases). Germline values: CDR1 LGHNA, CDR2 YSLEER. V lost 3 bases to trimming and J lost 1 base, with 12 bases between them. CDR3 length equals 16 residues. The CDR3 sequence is CASSHPQGQNTGELFF. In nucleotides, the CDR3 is TGCGCCAGCAGCCATCCTCAGGGACAGAACACCGGGGAGCTGTTTTTT.

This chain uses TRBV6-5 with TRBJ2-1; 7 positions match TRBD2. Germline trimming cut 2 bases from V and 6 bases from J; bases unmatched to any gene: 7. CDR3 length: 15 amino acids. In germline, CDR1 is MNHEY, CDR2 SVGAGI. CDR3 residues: CASSYGAGFRNEQFF. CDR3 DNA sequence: TGTGCCAGCAGTTACGGAGCGGGGTTCCGCAATGAGCAGTTCTTC.

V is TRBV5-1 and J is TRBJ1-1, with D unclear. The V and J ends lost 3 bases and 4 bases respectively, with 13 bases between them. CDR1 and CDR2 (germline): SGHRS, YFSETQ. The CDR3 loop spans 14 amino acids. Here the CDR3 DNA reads TGCGCCAGCAGCTCCTCCCAGGTTAGCACTGAAGCTTTCTTT. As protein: CASSSSQVSTEAFF.

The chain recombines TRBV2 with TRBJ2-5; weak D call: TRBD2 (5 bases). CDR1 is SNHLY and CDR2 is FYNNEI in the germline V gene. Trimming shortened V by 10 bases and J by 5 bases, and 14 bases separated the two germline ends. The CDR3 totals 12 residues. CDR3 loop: CATERGLETQYF. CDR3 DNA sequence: TGTGCCACCGAACGGGGTTTGGAGACCCAGTACTTC.

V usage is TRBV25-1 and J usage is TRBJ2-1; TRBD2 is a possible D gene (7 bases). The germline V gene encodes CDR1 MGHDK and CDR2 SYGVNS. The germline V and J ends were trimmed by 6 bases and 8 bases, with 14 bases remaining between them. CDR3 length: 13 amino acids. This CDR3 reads CASRRGGLDEQFF. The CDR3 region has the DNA TGTGCCAGCAGGAGGGGGGGACTCGATGAGCAGTTCTTC.

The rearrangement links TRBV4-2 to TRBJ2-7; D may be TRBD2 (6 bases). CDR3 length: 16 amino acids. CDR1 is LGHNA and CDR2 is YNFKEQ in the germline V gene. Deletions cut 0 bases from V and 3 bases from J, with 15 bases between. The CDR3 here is CASSQDLLARDYEQYF. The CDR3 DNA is TGTGCCAGCAGCCAAGATTTGCTAGCGAGGGACTACGAGCAGTACTTC.

In DNA, the CDR3 is TGTTCTCTTCGAGAGACCCAGTACTTC. This translates into CSLRETQYF. The rearrangement joins TRBV1 to TRBJ2-5; the D segment call TRBD2 is taken from the table without a DNA check. TRBV1 is assigned pseudogene status. This CDR3 has 9 residues.

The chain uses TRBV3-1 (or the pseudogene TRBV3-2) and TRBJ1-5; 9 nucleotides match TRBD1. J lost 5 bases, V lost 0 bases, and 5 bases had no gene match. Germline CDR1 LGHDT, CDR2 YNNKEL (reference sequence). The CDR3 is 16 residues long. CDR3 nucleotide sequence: TGTGCCAGCAGCCAAGAGTGGGGACAGGGACATCAGCCCCAGCATTTT. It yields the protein CASSQEWGQGHQPQHF.

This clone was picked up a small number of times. The CDR3 nucleotides are TGTGCCAGCAGCGAGAGTAGCGTACATAATTCACCCCTCCACTTT. Its protein is CASSESSVHNSPLHF. This chain connects TRBV9 to TRBJ1-6, with no clear D. CDR1 and CDR2 (germline): SGDLS, YYNGEE. The CDR3 contains 15 residues. Trimming took 3 bases from V and 5 from J, leaving 12 bases between them.

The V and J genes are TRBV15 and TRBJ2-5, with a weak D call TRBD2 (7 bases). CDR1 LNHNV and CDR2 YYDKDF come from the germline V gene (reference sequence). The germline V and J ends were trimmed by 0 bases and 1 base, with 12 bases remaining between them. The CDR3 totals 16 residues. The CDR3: CATSRDWGGPQETQYF. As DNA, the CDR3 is TGTGCCACCAGCAGAGATTGGGGGGGCCCCCAAGAGACCCAGTACTTC.

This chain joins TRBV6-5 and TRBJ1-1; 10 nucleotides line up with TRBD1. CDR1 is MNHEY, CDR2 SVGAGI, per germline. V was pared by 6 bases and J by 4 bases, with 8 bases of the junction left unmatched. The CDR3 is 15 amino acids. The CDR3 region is CASSKRTGGITEAFF. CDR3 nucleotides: TGTGCCAGCAGCAAACGGACAGGGGGTATCACTGAAGCTTTCTTT.

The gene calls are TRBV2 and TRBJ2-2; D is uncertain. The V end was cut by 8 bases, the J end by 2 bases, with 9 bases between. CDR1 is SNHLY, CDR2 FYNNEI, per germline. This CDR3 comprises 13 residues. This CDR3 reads CASAESNTGELFF. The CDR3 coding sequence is TGTGCCAGCGCGGAATCAAACACCGGGGAGCTGTTTTTT.

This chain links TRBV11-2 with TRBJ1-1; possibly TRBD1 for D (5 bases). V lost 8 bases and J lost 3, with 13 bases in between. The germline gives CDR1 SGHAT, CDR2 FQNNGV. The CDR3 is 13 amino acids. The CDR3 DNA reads TGTGCCAGCGTTGGGCAGGGTTACACTGAAGCTTTCTTT. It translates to CASVGQGYTEAFF. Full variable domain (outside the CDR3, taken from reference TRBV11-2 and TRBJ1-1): EAGVAQSPRYKIIEKRQSVAFWCNPISGHATLYWYQQILGQGPKLLIQFQNNGVVDDSQLPKDRFSAERLKGVDSTLKIQPAKLEDSAVYLCASVGQGYTEAFFGQGTRLTVV.

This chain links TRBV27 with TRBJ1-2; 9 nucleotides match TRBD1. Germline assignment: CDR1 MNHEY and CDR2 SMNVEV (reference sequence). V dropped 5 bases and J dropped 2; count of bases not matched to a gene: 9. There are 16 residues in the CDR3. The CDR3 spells CASSQDRGVPNYGYTF. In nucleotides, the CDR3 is TGTGCCAGCAGTCAGGACAGGGGAGTCCCCAACTATGGCTACACCTTC.

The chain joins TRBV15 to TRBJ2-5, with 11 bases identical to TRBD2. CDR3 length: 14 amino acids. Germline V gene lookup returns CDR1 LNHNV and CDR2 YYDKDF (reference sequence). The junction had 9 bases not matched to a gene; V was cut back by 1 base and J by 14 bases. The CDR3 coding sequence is TGTGCCACCAGCAGAGCTAGCGGGGGGCCTCATTCTTACTTC. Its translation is CATSRASGGPHSYF.

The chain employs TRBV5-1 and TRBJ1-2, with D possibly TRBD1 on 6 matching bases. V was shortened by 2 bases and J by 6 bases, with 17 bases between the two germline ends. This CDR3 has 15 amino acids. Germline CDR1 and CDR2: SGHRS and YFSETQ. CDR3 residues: CASSLQGLWSDGYTF. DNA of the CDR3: TGCGCCAGCAGCTTACAGGGTTTATGGTCTGATGGCTACACCTTC.

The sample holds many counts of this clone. The CDR3: CAISEDLGGWNSYEQYF. The CDR3 DNA reads TGTGCCATCAGTGAGGACCTGGGGGGGTGGAACTCCTACGAGCAGTACTTC. This chain links TRBV10-3 with TRBJ2-7; 7 bases align to TRBD2. The V gene's germline CDR1 is ENHRY and CDR2 SYGVKD. Trimming cost V 2 bases and J 0 bases; bases outside gene matches: 10. This CDR3 spans 17 amino acids.

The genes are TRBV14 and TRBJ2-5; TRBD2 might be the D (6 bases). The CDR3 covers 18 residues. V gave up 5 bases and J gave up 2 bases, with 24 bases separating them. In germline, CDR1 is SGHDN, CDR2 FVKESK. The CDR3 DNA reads TGTGCCAGCAGCGGCTGGGACTTCAACGCGGGCCTTCAAGAGACCCAGTACTTC. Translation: CASSGWDFNAGLQETQYF.

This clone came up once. CDR3 protein: CATSRDLQTDYEQYF. The CDR3 coding sequence is TGTGCCACCAGCAGAGATCTCCAGACAGACTACGAGCAGTACTTC. The rearrangement uses TRBV15 and TRBJ2-7, with a weak D call TRBD1 (5 bases). There are 15 residues in the CDR3. V gave up 0 bases and J gave up 3 bases, with 12 bases separating them. Germline assignment: CDR1 LNHNV and CDR2 YYDKDF (reference sequence).